These T cell receptor beta chains were read from a single sample in a study of cytomegalovirus exposure and HLA in healthy donors. The method was immunoSEQ multiplex PCR; TCRdb's version includes in-frame clones alone and lacks a portion of them. The sample gives 250,000 to 350,000 clones, 70% to 90% of which show up once; about 0.96% is in the top ten. Sequencing was performed on PBMCs. The receptors originated from a man aged 25-40 years in good health and CMV-seronegative. The CDR3 runs from the conserved cysteine through the conserved F or W. The D gene is left open where the match is weak. Some rows mark clone size as missing; the rest say once, few, many or name a class of expanded clone.

clone_size j_call d_call v_call cdr3_aa cdr3_nt
once TRBJ1-1 . TRBV9 CASSTRDTNFMNTEAFF TGTGCCAGCAGCACCCGGGACACTAACTTTATGAACACTGAAGCTTTCTTT
. TRBJ2-3 . TRBV7-2 CASSLRNNRGTDTQYF TGTGCCAGCAGCTTAAGGAATAACAGGGGCACAGATACGCAGTATTTT
few TRBJ2-1 TRBD1 TRBV7-7 CASGRDRDNEQFF TGTGCCAGCGGCCGGGACAGGGACAATGAGCAGTTCTTC
. TRBJ1-2 TRBD1 TRBV7-9 CASSAGGQEANYGYTF TGTGCCAGCAGCGCCGGGGGACAGGAAGCTAACTATGGCTACACCTTC
once TRBJ2-2 TRBD2 TRBV9 CASSVDSGVTNTGELFF TGTGCCAGCAGCGTAGATAGCGGGGTTACGAACACCGGGGAGCTGTTTTTT
. TRBJ1-5 TRBD1 TRBV18 CASSPYGGGTGVQPQHF TGTGCCAGCTCACCCTATGGTGGTGGGACAGGGGTTCAGCCCCAGCATTTT
few TRBJ1-1 . TRBV25-1 CASSELGSTEAFF TGTGCCAGCAGTGAGCTGGGGAGCACTGAAGCTTTCTTT
. TRBJ2-7 . TRBV7-2 CASSAGQRREQYF TGTGCCAGCAGCGCCGGACAGCGTCGGGAGCAGTACTTC
. TRBJ1-1 . TRBV19 CASSIGRGTMNTEAFF TGTGCCAGTAGTATAGGGCGAGGGACAATGAACACTGAAGCTTTCTTT
many TRBJ2-5 TRBD2 TRBV6-1 CASSELAGVPSETQYF TGTGCCAGCAGTGAACTAGCGGGGGTCCCATCGGAGACCCAGTACTTC
. TRBJ2-5 TRBD2 TRBV7-8 CASSLAAGLAGGFVVETQYF TGTGCCAGCAGCTTAGCCGCGGGACTAGCGGGGGGTTTTGTTGTTGAGACCCAGTACTTC
. TRBJ1-3 TRBD1 TRBV5-6 CASSLGGTVIIASGNTIYF TGTGCCAGCAGCTTGGGCGGGACAGTTATCATAGCCTCTGGAAACACCATATATTTT
. TRBJ2-5 TRBD2 TRBV11-2 CASSLTSGGTETQYF TGTGCCAGCAGTTTGACTAGCGGGGGCACGGAGACCCAGTACTTC
. TRBJ1-3 . TRBV10-2 CASSLSTLGNTIYF TGCGCCAGCAGTCTTAGTACGTTGGGAAACACCATATATTTT
. TRBJ2-1 . TRBV4-1 CASSQDGGQISYNEQFF TGCGCCAGCAGCCAAGATGGGGGACAAATTTCTTACAATGAGCAGTTCTTC
. TRBJ1-2 . TRBV29-1 CSVEDVRGVTRGTF TGCAGCGTTGAAGATGTCCGGGGGGTTACGCGGGGCACCTTC
. TRBJ2-2 . TRBV5-1 CASSPGQNTGELFF TGCGCCAGCAGCCCAGGACAGAACACCGGGGAGCTGTTTTTT
. TRBJ1-4 TRBD1 TRBV7-8 CASSLNRGSTNEKLFF TGTGCCAGCAGCTTAAACAGGGGGTCTACTAATGAAAAACTGTTTTTT
. TRBJ1-1 . TRBV6-5 CASSPSPEGTEAFF TGTGCCAGCAGTCCAAGTCCGGAGGGCACTGAAGCTTTCTTT
. TRBJ1-4 TRBD1 TRBV5-5 CASSLGGPRDSLNEKLFF TGTGCCAGCAGCCTCGGCGGACCACGGGACAGCCTGAATGAAAAACTGTTTTTT
once TRBJ1-5 TRBD1 TRBV30 CAWIWDRARQPQHF TGTGCCTGGATTTGGGACAGGGCTCGACAGCCCCAGCATTTT
once TRBJ2-5 TRBD2 TRBV5-1 CASSSGLAGEETQYF TGCGCCAGCAGCTCCGGACTAGCGGGGGAAGAGACCCAGTACTTC
. TRBJ2-7 . TRBV11-2 CASSLDLSGSSYEQYF TGTGCCAGCAGCTTAGATCTAAGCGGTAGCTCCTACGAGCAGTACTTC
. TRBJ1-1 . TRBV5-1 CASTKMGGGTEAFF TGCGCCAGCACTAAAATGGGCGGAGGCACTGAAGCTTTCTTT
. TRBJ1-2 TRBD1 TRBV11-2 CASSLLRDREQDYGYTF TGTGCCAGCAGCCTCCTCCGGGACAGGGAACAGGACTATGGCTACACCTTC
. TRBJ2-7 . TRBV6-1 CASTYSYEQYF TGTGCCAGCACTTACTCCTACGAGCAGTACTTC
. TRBJ2-1 . TRBV27 CASSLYGVTYNEQFF TGTGCCAGCAGTTTATACGGGGTGACCTACAATGAGCAGTTCTTC
. TRBJ2-5 . TRBV30 CAWSVGTLGETQYF TGTGCCTGGAGTGTAGGCACCCTCGGGGAGACCCAGTACTTC
. TRBJ2-7 . TRBV4-1 CASSQDPTQGQRSHEQYF TGCGCCAGCAGCCAAGACCCAACGCAAGGACAGAGGAGTCACGAGCAGTACTTC
. TRBJ1-2 . TRBV7-9 CASSKSTDRFNYGYTF TGTGCCAGCAGCAAATCTACCGACAGGTTTAACTATGGCTACACCTTC
. TRBJ1-1 . TRBV29-1 CSGQQVNTEAFF TGCAGCGGGCAACAGGTAAACACTGAAGCTTTCTTT
. TRBJ2-3 TRBD1 TRBV28 CASSLPQGVGTDTQYF TGTGCCAGCAGTTTGCCGCAGGGGGTTGGGACAGATACGCAGTATTTT
. TRBJ2-1 . TRBV15 CATSTEALNYNEQFF TGTGCCACCAGCACCGAGGCACTGAACTACAATGAGCAGTTCTTC
. TRBJ2-7 . TRBV9 CASSVEVRGNEQYF TGTGCCAGCAGCGTAGAAGTACGGGGGAACGAGCAGTACTTC
few TRBJ2-5 . TRBV7-6 CASSNTGMETQYF TGTGCCAGCAGTAATACAGGGATGGAGACCCAGTACTTC
. TRBJ2-7 . TRBV30 CAWSNRDGYEQYF TGTGCCTGGAGCAACAGGGACGGCTACGAGCAGTACTTC
. TRBJ1-2 . TRBV6-5 CASSSWANYGYTF TGTGCCAGCAGCTCATGGGCGAACTATGGCTACACCTTC
. TRBJ1-1 . TRBV27 CASSLTGSKTEAFF TGTGCCAGCAGTTTAACAGGGTCGAAGACTGAAGCTTTCTTT
. TRBJ2-7 . TRBV5-6 CASSLDRHSYEQYF TGTGCCAGCAGCTTGGACAGACACTCCTACGAGCAGTACTTC
. TRBJ1-6 . TRBV10-2 CASIDSYNSPLHF TGCGCCAGCATAGACTCCTATAATTCACCCCTCCACTTT
. TRBJ2-1 TRBD2 TRBV7-6 CASSPRLAGINEQFF TGTGCCAGCAGCCCACGACTAGCGGGGATCAATGAGCAGTTCTTC
. TRBJ2-4 . TRBV2 CASRRTEAKNIQYF TGTGCCAGCAGGCGGACTGAAGCCAAAAACATTCAGTACTTC
. TRBJ2-7 TRBD1 TRBV27 CASSPGTELWGPDYEQYF TGTGCCAGCAGTCCCGGGACAGAACTGTGGGGCCCCGACTACGAGCAGTACTTC